This T cell receptor (beta chain) was sequenced in a study of T cell responses to AZD1222 COVID-19 vaccine. As for the study in general: Pooled samples include second doses given at about 4 or 12 weeks.

Points on this clone: The antigen is not known.

Deletions cut 7 bases from V and 4 bases from J, with 13 bases between. CDR1 and CDR2 (germline): GTSNPN, SVGIG (reference sequence). The CDR3 runs to 13 residues. Only in-frame clones appear in the TCRdb table, and some are missing; sequencing was by immunoSEQ multiplex PCR. This sample has about 160,000 clones, with approximately 90% found just once. Overall study results and limits: Most donors were white British, females outnumbered males, and clonal diversity was possibly underestimated. Nearly half of unique spike-specific TCRs reportedly avoided B.1.351 and B.1.1.7 mutated regions. Spike-specific TCR breadth and depth rose after two AZD1222 doses.

Sequenced here: peripheral blood, sampled on day 0 of AZD1222 vaccination. The rearrangement joins TRBV30 to TRBJ1-4; D not certain. The sequence derives from an adult in good health. CDR3 nucleotides: TGTGCCTCCTATGGGGTCGGTAATGAAAAACTGTTTTTT. Protein: CASYGVGNEKLFF.